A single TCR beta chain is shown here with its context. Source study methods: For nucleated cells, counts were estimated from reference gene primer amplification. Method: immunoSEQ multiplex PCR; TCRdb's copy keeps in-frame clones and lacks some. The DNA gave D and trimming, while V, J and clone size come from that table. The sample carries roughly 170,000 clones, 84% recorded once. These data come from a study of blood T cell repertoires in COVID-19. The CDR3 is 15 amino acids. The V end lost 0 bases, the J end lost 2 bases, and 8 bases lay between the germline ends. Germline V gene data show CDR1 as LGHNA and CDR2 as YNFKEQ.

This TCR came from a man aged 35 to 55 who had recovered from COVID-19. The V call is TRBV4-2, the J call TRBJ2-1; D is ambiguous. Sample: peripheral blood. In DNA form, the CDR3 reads TGTGCCAGCAGCCAAGATTCAACTACCTACAATGAGCAGTTCTTC. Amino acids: CASSQDSTTYNEQFF.